This TCR beta chain was identified during a study of shared clonotypes between healthy human individuals (dated by TCRdb to the early 2020s). With regard to the full study: A couple of women and a few men aged 18 to 49 years were included in the cohort. Per donor, three plates each were used for CD4 naive and CD4 memory, two for CD8 naive, and one for CD8 memory. Blood TCR repertoires of 5 or 6 healthy adults were deeply sequenced to estimate repertoire size and the extent of clonotype sharing between individuals. Different laboratories and diverse techniques were used to prepare libraries and sequence TCR repertoires, to increase sequencing depth and limit assay-specific biases. Per donor, leukapheresis produced somewhere between about 0.94 and 10 billion PBMCs. Results the study describes overall, beyond this receptor: Even with the large sequencing depth, rarefaction of the sorted-subset datasets indicated that sequencing was incomplete. Compared with non-shared clonotypes, the clonotypes found in all four sorted-subset donors had higher generation probabilities. Only blood was sampled, and tissue TCR repertoires likely differ from those in blood. About 5% of naive CD4, 3.5% of naive CD8, about 2.5% of memory CD4, and 0.35% to 0.4% of memory CD8 clonotypes were shared across several donors. Naive subsets generally had larger estimated clonotype richness than memory subsets did. Based on pairwise subsampling, the degree of clonotype sharing among donors was expected to be affected by sequencing depth. The genetic and exposure-history diversity represented was limited by the small number of donors.

Using the deep immunoSEQ assay, TCR CDR3 regions were amplified from genomic DNA by multiplex PCR. Extracted genomic DNA from each cell subset was distributed evenly across all wells of several immunoSEQ 96-well plates, and each plate was treated as a replicate. Each replicate PCR for sorted subsets received around 210 ng genomic DNA, equal to roughly 30,000 T cell genomes. Purified libraries were measured with a Qubit 3.0 fluorometer, size-checked on a Bioanalyzer 2100, and measured again with the KAPA Library Quantification kit. A separate single-read 150-cycle Illumina NextSeq 550 flow cell was used to sequence each immunoSEQ 96-well plate. The study's processing was this. Because the immunoSEQ output included only junctional sequences and no quality scores, the filtering could not be the same as the filtering used for full-length reads. To assign V/J genes and CDR3, sequences were annotated against IMGT germline references using PyIR, a Python wrapper for IgBLAST v1.9. Reads with weak V/J assignments (E-value above 1e-6), missing CDR3, stop codons, out-of-frame junctions, or ambiguous translated residues were removed. V3J clonotypes were defined as sequences sharing the same inferred V gene, J gene, and CDR3 amino acid sequence. Percentage overlap between repertoires was computed as shared unique clonotypes divided by the size of the smaller repertoire. Three approaches were used to assess repertoire richness: RTK rarefaction, the Chao1 estimator, and Recon v2.1 estimates of unobserved clonotypes. Generation probabilities were computed with OLGA for all TCRbeta clonotypes obtained by the gDNA method from a handful of donors. Not all clones reach the TCRdb copy of this immuneACCESS table, which keeps in-frame sequences only. Checked studies attribute under half of the gap to unresolved V genes and leave the rest unexplained. From that table come the V and J calls and clone size; the DNA was used to work out D and trimming. A total of 850,000 to 1,200,000 clones appear in this sample, about 80% of them only once. 1.4% to 1.5% of the sample rests with the top ten.

The donors were healthy, HIV-negative adults with no recently reported acute infections or vaccinations. Every donor was a Caucasian adult residing in Nashville, Tennessee, USA. CD4+ T cells were enriched through magnetic negative selection, after which naive cells were positively selected on CD45RA and the remaining negative fraction served as the memory subset. Blood was obtained by leukapheresis, after which PBMCs were separated by Ficoll-Histopaque density gradient centrifugation and cryopreserved in liquid nitrogen vapor phase. Purity and quantity of every magnetically sorted T cell population were checked by analytical flow cytometry. Each sorted fraction had its genomic DNA isolated and then quantified by UV absorbance on a Nanodrop 2000c. Turning to this clone: No cognate antigen has been identified for it. No base-level quality is on record; no much larger clone is a single base apart.

The sequencing sample was made of memory CD4+ T cells sorted from blood. The cell subset or site label of this sample denotes: CD45RA-negative fraction. The sequence was collected from a man aged 18 to 29 in good health.

The CDR3 has the sequence CASSSQNQNGYTF. The nucleotides are TGTGCCAGCAGCTCCCAAAATCAGAATGGCTACACCTTC. The sequence is built from TRBV7-2 and TRBJ1-2; the D gene cannot be resolved reliably. The germline V gene yields SGHTA for CDR1 and FQGNSA for CDR2. Including the terminal cysteine and phenylalanine, the CDR3 comprises 13 residues. Kept here is only the CDR3 DNA, which spans 39 bases and is read in frame from base 1. V loses 4 bases, J loses 6 bases, and the germline ends lie 12 bases apart.